The rows below give T cell receptor beta chains drawn from one sample of a study of blood T cell repertoires in COVID-19. Using immunoSEQ multiplex PCR, the repertoire was profiled, and TCRdb retains in-frame clones only, with some absent. The sample has about 240,000 clones, just under 85% seen once. The material sequenced was peripheral blood. The receptors shown here come from a woman of 80 years or more with acute or convalescent COVID-19. The CDR3 runs from the conserved cysteine through the conserved F or W. The order of the fields is D gene, J gene, clone size, V gene, CDR3 protein, CDR3 DNA. D genes are given only for firm matches. Clone sizes are given selectively: once, few, many, or a class where the clone is expanded.

d_call: TRBD2
j_call: TRBJ2-3
clone_size: NA
v_call: TRBV7-3
cdr3_aa: CASSRTSGVTDTQYF
cdr3_nt: TGTGCCAGCAGTCGGACTAGCGGGGTTACAGATACGCAGTATTTT

d_call: TRBD1
j_call: TRBJ2-5
clone_size: NA
v_call: TRBV5-4
cdr3_aa: CASSPTGAETQYF
cdr3_nt: TGTGCCAGCAGCCCGACAGGGGCGGAGACCCAGTACTTC

d_call: TRBD1
j_call: TRBJ1-4
clone_size: NA
v_call: TRBV2
cdr3_aa: CASSGTGEVKLFF
cdr3_nt: TGTGCCAGCTCCGGGACAGGGGAGGTAAAACTGTTTTTT

d_call: NA
j_call: TRBJ2-5
clone_size: NA
v_call: TRBV12-5
cdr3_aa: CASGLGDRNQETQYF
cdr3_nt: TGTGCTAGTGGTTTGGGCGACAGAAATCAAGAGACCCAGTACTTC

d_call: NA
j_call: TRBJ1-1
clone_size: NA
v_call: TRBV6-5
cdr3_aa: CASSPGGAREAFF
cdr3_nt: TGTGCCAGCTCCCCCGGGGGTGCCAGAGAGGCTTTCTTT

d_call: TRBD1
j_call: TRBJ2-3
clone_size: once
v_call: TRBV5-4
cdr3_aa: CASSSRDSRTDTQYF
cdr3_nt: TGTGCCAGCAGCTCCCGGGACAGCCGCACAGATACGCAGTATTTT

d_call: TRBD1
j_call: TRBJ2-5
clone_size: once
v_call: TRBV24-1
cdr3_aa: CATSDRQGPYQETQYF
cdr3_nt: TGTGCCACCAGTGACAGACAGGGGCCTTACCAAGAGACCCAGTACTTC

d_call: NA
j_call: TRBJ2-6
clone_size: NA
v_call: TRBV6-5
cdr3_aa: CASRGLTSGANVLTF
cdr3_nt: TGTGCCAGCAGGGGACTGACCTCTGGGGCCAACGTCCTGACTTTC

d_call: TRBD1
j_call: TRBJ1-6
clone_size: NA
v_call: TRBV4-1
cdr3_aa: CASSLRGQFSPLHF
cdr3_nt: TGCGCCAGCAGCCTAAGGGGGCAGTTTTCACCCCTCCACTTT

d_call: TRBD1
j_call: TRBJ2-7
clone_size: NA
v_call: TRBV14
cdr3_aa: CASSQRRGLGEQYF
cdr3_nt: TGTGCCAGCAGCCAACGCAGGGGGCTAGGGGAGCAGTACTTC

d_call: NA
j_call: TRBJ1-2
clone_size: NA
v_call: TRBV6-5
cdr3_aa: CASISGTNYGYTF
cdr3_nt: TGTGCCAGCATTAGCGGGACTAACTATGGCTACACCTTC

d_call: NA
j_call: TRBJ2-7
clone_size: NA
v_call: TRBV27
cdr3_aa: CASSTGRLGHEQYF
cdr3_nt: TGTGCCAGCAGCACAGGGCGCCTGGGGCACGAGCAGTACTTC

d_call: NA
j_call: TRBJ2-1
clone_size: NA
v_call: TRBV19
cdr3_aa: CASSIDSPGRAGARDEQFF
cdr3_nt: TGTGCCAGTAGTATAGATAGCCCGGGCCGGGCGGGGGCGCGGGATGAGCAGTTCTTC

d_call: NA
j_call: TRBJ1-5
clone_size: many
v_call: TRBV19
cdr3_aa: CASSTRGWTDNSNQPQHF
cdr3_nt: TGTGCCAGTAGTACCCGAGGGTGGACAGATAATAGCAATCAGCCCCAGCATTTT

d_call: TRBD1
j_call: TRBJ2-7
clone_size: NA
v_call: TRBV28
cdr3_aa: CASSLRRDRDYEQYF
cdr3_nt: TGTGCCAGCAGTTTAAGGCGAGACAGGGACTACGAGCAGTACTTC

d_call: TRBD2
j_call: TRBJ2-5
clone_size: NA
v_call: TRBV7-2
cdr3_aa: CASSASLAGGTQETQYF
cdr3_nt: TGTGCCAGCAGCGCGAGCCTAGCGGGGGGCACGCAAGAGACCCAGTACTTC

d_call: NA
j_call: TRBJ2-6
clone_size: NA
v_call: TRBV29-1
cdr3_aa: CSVLTHSGANVLTF
cdr3_nt: TGCAGCGTTCTGACACACTCTGGGGCCAACGTCCTGACTTTC

d_call: TRBD2
j_call: TRBJ2-1
clone_size: NA
v_call: TRBV19
cdr3_aa: CASSPRRLAGGRGEQFF
cdr3_nt: TGTGCCAGTAGCCCAAGGCGCCTAGCGGGGGGGCGGGGTGAGCAGTTCTTC

d_call: NA
j_call: TRBJ1-1
clone_size: NA
v_call: TRBV15
cdr3_aa: CATSARRWDTEAFF
cdr3_nt: TGTGCCACCAGCGCCCGGAGGTGGGACACTGAAGCTTTCTTT

d_call: TRBD1
j_call: TRBJ1-2
clone_size: NA
v_call: TRBV3-1/TRBV3-2
cdr3_aa: CASSLGQGKSGYTF
cdr3_nt: TGTGCCAGCAGCCTCGGACAGGGAAAAAGCGGCTACACCTTC

d_call: TRBD1
j_call: TRBJ1-3
clone_size: NA
v_call: TRBV6-5
cdr3_aa: CASSYSGQGGNTIYF
cdr3_nt: TGTGCCAGCAGTTACTCGGGACAGGGGGGAAACACCATATATTTT

d_call: NA
j_call: TRBJ2-3
clone_size: NA
v_call: TRBV6-6
cdr3_aa: CASSLRQARTDTQYF
cdr3_nt: TGTGCCAGCAGCCTCCGACAGGCAAGGACAGATACGCAGTATTTT

d_call: NA
j_call: TRBJ1-6
clone_size: NA
v_call: TRBV5-1
cdr3_aa: CASSLKAGFVNDSPLHF
cdr3_nt: TGCGCCAGCAGCTTGAAGGCAGGGTTTGTTAATGATTCACCCCTCCACTTT

d_call: TRBD1
j_call: TRBJ2-1
clone_size: NA
v_call: TRBV30
cdr3_aa: CAWSVRTGSYNEQFF
cdr3_nt: TGTGCCTGGAGTGTACGGACAGGGTCTTACAATGAGCAGTTCTTC

d_call: NA
j_call: TRBJ1-5
clone_size: NA
v_call: TRBV7-2
cdr3_aa: CASSFDSGGNQPQHF
cdr3_nt: TGTGCCAGCAGCTTCGACAGTGGGGGCAATCAGCCCCAGCATTTT

d_call: NA
j_call: TRBJ2-2
clone_size: NA
v_call: TRBV3-1/TRBV3-2
cdr3_aa: CASSQQYTGELFF
cdr3_nt: TGTGCCAGCAGCCAACAGTACACCGGGGAGCTGTTTTTT

d_call: NA
j_call: TRBJ1-6
clone_size: few
v_call: TRBV2
cdr3_aa: CASSEIGQLDSPLHF
cdr3_nt: TGTGCCAGCAGCGAGATCGGACAGTTGGACTCACCCCTCCACTTT

d_call: TRBD2
j_call: TRBJ2-1
clone_size: NA
v_call: TRBV24-1
cdr3_aa: CATSGAAGRGAPYNEQFF
cdr3_nt: TGTGCCACCAGTGGGGCCGCAGGGCGGGGGGCACCCTACAATGAGCAGTTCTTC

d_call: NA
j_call: TRBJ1-2
clone_size: few
v_call: TRBV11-2
cdr3_aa: CASSLVDYGYTF
cdr3_nt: TGTGCCAGCAGCTTAGTAGACTATGGCTACACCTTC

d_call: NA
j_call: TRBJ2-7
clone_size: NA
v_call: TRBV4-1
cdr3_aa: CASSQDGRLVGAYEQYF
cdr3_nt: TGCGCCAGCAGCCAAGACGGGCGTTTAGTTGGGGCTTACGAGCAGTACTTC

d_call: TRBD1
j_call: TRBJ2-7
clone_size: NA
v_call: TRBV9
cdr3_aa: CASSVDDRAEQYF
cdr3_nt: TGTGCCAGCAGCGTAGACGACAGGGCTGAGCAGTACTTC

d_call: NA
j_call: TRBJ1-3
clone_size: NA
v_call: TRBV6-5
cdr3_aa: CASRGTGDSGNTIYF
cdr3_nt: TGTGCCAGCAGGGGTACAGGCGACTCTGGAAACACCATATATTTT

d_call: NA
j_call: TRBJ1-4
clone_size: once
v_call: TRBV6-5
cdr3_aa: CASSRTVNEKLFF
cdr3_nt: TGTGCCAGCAGTCGGACTGTAAATGAAAAACTGTTTTTT

d_call: TRBD1
j_call: TRBJ2-5
clone_size: NA
v_call: TRBV5-4
cdr3_aa: CASSFPDPGGRETQYF
cdr3_nt: TGTGCCAGCAGCTTCCCGGACCCAGGGGGCCGAGAGACCCAGTACTTC

d_call: TRBD2
j_call: TRBJ2-7
clone_size: few
v_call: TRBV7-9
cdr3_aa: CASSRELAGYEQYF
cdr3_nt: TGTGCCAGCAGCCGAGAGCTAGCGGGGTACGAGCAGTACTTC

d_call: TRBD1
j_call: TRBJ2-7
clone_size: NA
v_call: TRBV28
cdr3_aa: CASSGGDRVNEQYF
cdr3_nt: TGTGCTAGCAGTGGAGGGGACAGGGTCAACGAGCAGTACTTC

d_call: TRBD2
j_call: TRBJ2-4
clone_size: NA
v_call: TRBV5-1
cdr3_aa: CASSPGTSGGPLGAKNIQYF
cdr3_nt: TGCGCCAGCAGCCCGGGGACTAGCGGGGGGCCCCTGGGGGCCAAAAACATTCAGTACTTC

d_call: TRBD1
j_call: TRBJ2-7
clone_size: NA
v_call: TRBV18
cdr3_aa: CASSPQGAGGPYEQYF
cdr3_nt: TGTGCCAGCTCACCACAGGGGGCCGGCGGACCCTACGAGCAGTACTTC

d_call: NA
j_call: TRBJ1-4
clone_size: NA
v_call: TRBV7-9
cdr3_aa: CASSLPAGEKLFF
cdr3_nt: TGTGCCAGCAGCTTGCCAGCGGGTGAAAAACTGTTTTTT

d_call: NA
j_call: TRBJ1-4
clone_size: few
v_call: TRBV2
cdr3_aa: CASSEAGFGGRATNEKLFF
cdr3_nt: TGTGCCAGCAGTGAAGCGGGTTTCGGGGGGCGAGCGACTAATGAAAAACTGTTTTTT

d_call: TRBD1
j_call: TRBJ2-2
clone_size: NA
v_call: TRBV2
cdr3_aa: CASSEYVTGGTGELFF
cdr3_nt: TGTGCCAGCAGTGAATATGTGACAGGGGGCACCGGGGAGCTGTTTTTT

d_call: NA
j_call: TRBJ2-7
clone_size: once
v_call: TRBV2
cdr3_aa: CASRQEGSVYEQYF
cdr3_nt: TGTGCCAGCAGGCAAGAGGGTTCCGTATACGAGCAGTACTTC

d_call: TRBD1
j_call: TRBJ2-7
clone_size: NA
v_call: TRBV28
cdr3_aa: CASSFYRGRVYEQYF
cdr3_nt: TGTGCCAGCAGTTTCTACAGGGGGCGCGTCTACGAGCAGTACTTC